Shown below are 8 T cell receptor beta chains from a single sample sequenced in a study of vaccination and CD4 T cells after COVID-19. Researchers used the Oncomine TCR Beta short-read assay to sequence DNA from cultured CD4+ T cells. One entry per CDR3 protein, called by TCRdb with MiXCR from the PCR reads. The data show around 15,000 distinct CDR3 sequences, with 45% seen just once and over 15% held by the top ten. The treatment was: roughly 10-day PBMC culture with coronavirus spike peptide pools or control peptides (ViraFEST assay). For these TCRs, the target antigens are not known. The sample was CD4+ T cells from blood, cultured in vitro, taken before SARS-CoV-2 vaccination. Every receptor here comes from a human donor who received a COVID-19 vaccine.

This clonotype has just a few counts. V and J are TRBV7-9 and TRBJ2-5; D perhaps matches TRBD2 (6 bases). This CDR3 has 15 residues. Germline CDR1 is SEHNR and CDR2 is FQNEAQ (reference sequence). Between the trimmed V and J ends, which lost 1 base and 1 base, there was a span of 10 bases. CDR3 bases: TGTGCCAGCAGCTTAGTTGCGGGGCCCCAAGAGACCCAGTACTTC. This sequence encodes CASSLVAGPQETQYF.

The chain recombines TRBV21-1 with TRBJ2-5; the DNA was not compared with TRBD1, the D call given in the table. TRBV21-1 is described as a pseudogene. The CDR3 loop spans 14 amino acids. CDR3 region: CASYHRDSQETQYF. The CDR3 nucleotides read TGTGCCAGTTACCACCGGGACAGCCAAGAGACCCAGTACTTC.

The CDR3 region is CASSDGGGSPGNTIYF. The CDR3 DNA reads as TGTGCCAGCAGTGATGGGGGCGGGAGCCCTGGAAACACCATATATTTT. The chain uses TRBV2 and TRBJ1-3; D might be TRBD1 (6 bases). The CDR3 totals 16 residues. Germline-derived CDR1 and CDR2 are SNHLY and FYNNEI. V lost 3 bases, J lost 2 bases, and 14 bases lay in between. The full variable domain, in which reference TRBV2 and TRBJ1-3 provide the parts outside the CDR3, is EPEVTQTPSHQVTQMGQEVILRCVPISNHLYFYWYRQILGQKVEFLVSFYNNEISEKSEIFDDQFSVERPDGSNFTLKIRSTKLEDSAMYFCASSDGGGSPGNTIYFGEGSWLTVV.

This clonotype was observed a few times. V gene TRBV20-1 combines with J gene TRBJ1-2; 7 bases align to TRBD1. V was pared by 4 bases and J by 6 bases, with 5 bases of the junction left unmatched. The CDR3 spans 12 residues. Germline V CDR1 and CDR2: DFQATT, SNEGSKA (reference sequence). The CDR3 nucleotides are TGCAGTGCTACGGGGGACAGCCATGGCTACACCTTC. This encodes CSATGDSHGYTF.

This sequence joins TRBV24-1 and TRBJ1-3; 11 positions agree with TRBD1. This CDR3 spans 16 amino acids. Germline-derived CDR1 and CDR2 are KGHDR and SFDVKD. With V trimmed by 4 bases and J by 2 bases, 3 bases remained unmatched. The DNA for the CDR3 is TGTGCCACCAGTGACCCGGGACAGGGGGCTGGAAACACCATATATTTT. Translated: CATSDPGQGAGNTIYF.

The J gene is TRBJ2-3, the V gene TRBV27; 8 bases map to TRBD2. Germline V gene data show CDR1 as MNHEY and CDR2 as SMNVEV (reference sequence). The CDR3 spans 13 residues. After removal of 6 bases from V and 3 bases from J, the junction contained 2 bases not matched to a gene. CDR3: CASRAGGTDTQYF. In DNA, the CDR3 is TGTGCCAGCAGGGCGGGGGGAACAGATACGCAGTATTTT.

This chain links TRBV7-6 with TRBJ2-5; D may be TRBD2 (7 bases). V shed 3 bases and J shed 4 bases, with 24 bases lying between them. The CDR3 consists of 18 residues. Per germline, CDR1 SGHVS and CDR2 FNYEAQ. The CDR3 sequence is CASSFIRVGGRLRETQYF. In DNA, the CDR3 is TGTGCCAGCAGCTTTATCCGGGTCGGGGGGCGCCTTCGAGAGACCCAGTACTTC.

This clonotype showed up just a few times. The rearrangement joins TRBV7-6 to TRBJ2-3, with 10 positions matching TRBD2. The CDR3 has 16 amino acids. Germline V gene lookup returns CDR1 SGHVS and CDR2 FNYEAQ. With V trimmed by 5 bases and J by 9 bases, 14 bases remained unmatched. The CDR3 loop is CASSVRVSGGPFTQYF. The CDR3 nucleotides are TGTGCCAGCAGCGTCCGAGTTAGCGGGGGGCCATTCACGCAGTATTTT.